This T cell receptor beta chain was sequenced during a study of shared clonotypes between healthy human individuals. General observations from the study: It was anticipated that sequencing depth would influence how many clonotypes donors shared. As a rule, naive subsets had a larger estimated richness than memory subsets.

This table comes from immunoSEQ multiplex PCR, and its TCRdb copy is limited to in-frame clones, with some not included. The sample records over a million clones, 65% to 75% being singletons. Only one count was recorded for this clone. Its target is not known. Germline loops: CDR1 MGHDK, CDR2 SYGVNS. Deletions cut 5 bases from V and 0 bases from J, with 6 bases between. CDR3 size: 13 residues. Source material: memory CD4+ T cells sorted from blood. The subset denotes: CD45RA-negative fraction. The chain employs TRBV25-1 and TRBJ2-3; D is unclear. The sequence came from a man younger than 35 in good health. CDR3 in DNA: TGTGCCAGCAGTACTACTAGCACAGATACGCAGTATTTT. This translates into CASSTTSTDTQYF. The full variable domain, rest sourced from reference TRBV25-1 and TRBJ2-3, is EADIYQTPRYLVIGTGKKITLECSQTMGHDKMYWYQQDPGMELHLIHYSYGVNSTEKGDLSSESTVSRIRTEHFPLTLESARPSHTSQYLCASSTTSTDTQYFGPGTRLTVL.